The 25 T cell receptor beta chains given below trace back to one sample, sequenced in a study of blood T cell repertoires in COVID-19. Some clones are missing from TCRdb's copy, which holds only in-frame ones; the method was immunoSEQ multiplex PCR. Seen here are fewer than 400,000 clones, just under 90% observed once, and the top ten hold approximately 10%. Input material: PBMCs or T cells enriched from blood (not recorded which). These receptors all come from a woman in her forties or fifties who had recovered from COVID-19.

This clone showed up just once. The CDR3: CASNWGTLSYEQYF. In nucleotides, the CDR3 is TGTGCCAGCAACTGGGGGACTTTGTCCTACGAGCAGTACTTC. This chain links TRBV2 with TRBJ2-7, with a possible D match to TRBD2 (6 bases). This CDR3 contains 14 residues. The V gene's germline CDR1 is SNHLY and CDR2 FYNNEI. Between the trimmed V and J ends, which lost 7 bases and 1 base, there was a span of 14 bases.

CDR3 amino acids: CASGQGARDYGYTF. The CDR3 nucleotides are TGTGCCAGTGGACAGGGGGCTAGGGACTATGGCTACACCTTC. The V and J genes are TRBV19 and TRBJ1-2; 11 bases line up with TRBD1. Germline values: CDR1 LNHDA, CDR2 SQIVND (reference sequence). V lost 8 bases to trimming and J lost 3 bases; unmatched junction nucleotides: 5. The CDR3 is 14 amino acids.

Here the CDR3 DNA reads TGTGCCTGGAGTTTGGCCTCTGGGGCCAACGTCCTGACTTTC. It yields the protein CAWSLASGANVLTF. This chain uses TRBV30 with TRBJ2-6; D not resolved. This CDR3 contains 14 residues. The ends were cut back, 2 bases at V and 0 bases at J, with 5 bases in the middle. CDR1 is GTSNPN, CDR2 SVGIG, per germline (reference sequence). Filled out from reference TRBV30 and TRBJ2-6, the complete variable domain reads SQTIHQWPATLVQPVGSPLSLECTVEGTSNPNLYWYRQAAGRGLQLLFYSVGIGQISSEVPQNLSASRPQDRQFILSSKKLLLSDSGFYLCAWSLASGANVLTFGAGSRLTVL.

The chain recombines TRBV2 with TRBJ1-2; 7 bases are a match to TRBD1. The germline V gene has CDR1 SNHLY and CDR2 FYNNEI. V lost 8 bases and J lost 8; bases outside the gene matches: 8. CDR3 size: 12 residues. CDR3 sequence: CASQGDLSGYTF. The CDR3 DNA reads as TGTGCCAGCCAGGGGGATCTTAGCGGCTACACCTTC.

The rearrangement joins TRBV24-1 to TRBJ1-2, with TRBD1 identical over 7 bases. The CDR3 loop spans 12 amino acids. Germline lookup yields CDR1 KGHDR and CDR2 SFDVKD. The J segment lost 3 bases and the V segment lost 7 bases, leaving 1 base of the junction unmatched. The CDR3 coding sequence is TGTGCCACCAGAGGGACAGACTATGGCTACACCTTC. Its protein is CATRGTDYGYTF.

V usage is TRBV5-5 and J usage is TRBJ1-1; 8 bases are shared with TRBD1. The J segment lost 0 bases and the V segment lost 3 bases, leaving 4 bases of the junction unmatched. The CDR3 contains 15 residues. Germline V CDR1 and CDR2: SGHKS, YYEKEE (reference sequence). CDR3 nucleotides: TGTGCCAGCAGCTCTGCAGGGGGCTTGAACACTGAAGCTTTCTTT. It encodes CASSSAGGLNTEAFF.

V gene TRBV10-3 combines with J gene TRBJ1-5; TRBD1 aligns across 7 bases. The CDR3 totals 14 residues. Germline loops: CDR1 ENHRY, CDR2 SYGVKD. V trimming: 10 bases; J trimming: 2 bases; junction bases outside the gene matches: 8. CDR3 in amino acids: CATSRTGGNQPQHF. In nucleotides, the CDR3 is TGTGCCACCTCACGAACAGGGGGCAATCAGCCCCAGCATTTT.

In its sample, this clone was seen a few times. The chain is built from TRBV6-4 and TRBJ2-1; D might be TRBD1 (6 bases). The V and J ends lost 3 bases and 0 bases respectively, with 6 bases between them. The CDR3 has 14 amino acids. Germline V CDR1 and CDR2: MRHNA, SNTAGT. The CDR3 sequence: CASSEDSSYNEQFF. Written as DNA, the CDR3 is TGTGCCAGCAGTGAGGACAGCTCCTACAATGAGCAGTTCTTC.

This clone has just one count. The chain links TRBV30 to TRBJ2-5; D is possibly TRBD2 (5 bases). This CDR3 is 13 amino acids long. Germline CDR1 and CDR2: GTSNPN and SVGIG (reference sequence). The V gene lost 1 base and the J gene lost 2 bases, with 8 bases spanning the gap. The CDR3 DNA reads TGTGCCTGGAGTGGGGAGATACAAGAGACCCAGTACTTC. Its translation: CAWSGEIQETQYF.

The chain couples TRBV6-2 or TRBV6-3 to TRBJ2-3, with TRBD1 matching over 7 bases. The CDR3 runs to 15 residues. Germline trimming cut 5 bases from V and 0 bases from J; bases unmatched to any gene: 5. Germline V CDR1 and CDR2: MNHEY, SVGEGT. CDR3 in DNA: TGTGCCAGCAGTAGGGACAGCTCTAGCACAGATACGCAGTATTTT. As protein: CASSRDSSSTDTQYF.

The V call is TRBV3-1 (or the pseudogene TRBV3-2), the J call TRBJ2-1, with 10 bases lining up with TRBD2. This CDR3 has 16 residues. V was clipped by 0 bases and J by 5 bases; unmatched bases: 4. CDR1 LGHDT and CDR2 YNNKEL come from the germline V gene (reference sequence). CDR3 amino acids: CASSQDFTSGDNEQFF. The CDR3 DNA reads as TGTGCCAGCAGCCAAGATTTTACTAGCGGGGACAATGAGCAGTTCTTC.

The chain carries TRBV12-3 or TRBV12-4 and TRBJ2-3; D uncertain. V was shortened by 6 bases and J by 7 bases, with 8 bases between the two germline ends. This CDR3 contains 11 residues. The CDR3 is CASSLRYTQYF. DNA of the CDR3: TGTGCCAGCAGCTTGAGGTATACGCAGTATTTT.

The rearrangement uses TRBV4-1 and TRBJ1-4; the match to TRBD1 covers 11 bases. The V segment lost 1 base and the J segment 4 bases; nucleotides outside the gene matches: 11. Germline V gene lookup returns CDR1 MGHRA and CDR2 YSYEKL. The CDR3 totals 19 residues. The CDR3 sequence: CASSQGTGGFIPSNEKLFF. The CDR3 bases are TGCGCCAGCAGCCAAGGGACAGGGGGCTTTATCCCGAGTAATGAAAAACTGTTTTTT.

The gene calls are TRBV2 and TRBJ1-1, with 8 bases matching TRBD1. V dropped 10 bases and J dropped 5; count of bases not matched to a gene: 6. Germline V gives CDR1 SNHLY, CDR2 FYNNEI. The CDR3 is 12 amino acids. The CDR3 bases are TGTGCCATCCCCACAGGGGGGACTGAAGCTTTCTTT. Protein: CAIPTGGTEAFF.

The chain employs TRBV11-2 and TRBJ2-7; the match to TRBD1 covers 9 bases. CDR3 length: 16 residues. CDR1 and CDR2 from the germline V gene are SGHAT and FQNNGV. V was clipped by 1 base and J by 0 bases; unmatched bases: 4. CDR3 sequence reads: CASSLVGTGSSYEQYF. Here the CDR3 DNA reads TGTGCCAGCAGCTTAGTTGGGACAGGGAGCTCCTACGAGCAGTACTTC.

The chain joins TRBV30 to TRBJ1-1, with unresolved D. CDR1 GTSNPN and CDR2 SVGIG come from the germline V gene (reference sequence). Trimming took 4 bases from V and 7 from J, leaving 7 bases between them. The CDR3 runs to 10 residues. CDR3: CAWMSLEAFF. The CDR3 DNA follows: TGTGCCTGGATGAGTCTTGAAGCTTTCTTT.

The V call is TRBV2, the J call TRBJ1-2; maybe TRBD1 (5 bases). The CDR3 is made up of 13 amino acids. Germline V gene lookup returns CDR1 SNHLY and CDR2 FYNNEI. Trimming shortened V by 5 bases and J by 4 bases, and 11 bases separated the two germline ends. CDR3 sequence: CASSTTGSYGYTF. The CDR3 DNA reads TGTGCCAGCAGTACAACAGGATCCTATGGCTACACCTTC.

The chain uses TRBV18 and TRBJ1-4; TRBD1 is a possible D gene (5 bases). The CDR3 has 15 amino acids. Germline V gene lookup returns CDR1 KGHSH and CDR2 LQKENI. V lost 6 bases and J lost 7, with 18 bases in between. The CDR3 loop reads CASSPTGQPSEKLFF. CDR3 DNA sequence: TGTGCCAGCTCCCCGACTGGACAACCCAGTGAAAAACTGTTTTTT.

The chain is built from TRBV5-1 and TRBJ2-5; tentative D call: TRBD1 (7 bases). V lost 4 bases to trimming and J lost 2 bases, with 15 bases between them. Germline V gene sequence: CDR1 SGHRS, CDR2 YFSETQ. The CDR3 loop spans 15 amino acids. The CDR3 region is CASSRGDSIQETQYF. The CDR3 DNA reads as TGCGCCAGCAGCAGGGGGGACAGTATTCAAGAGACCCAGTACTTC.

The rearrangement joins TRBV30 to TRBJ2-2; 11 bases are shared with TRBD2. J was trimmed by 6 bases and V by 6 bases; bases with no gene match: 3. Per the germline V gene, CDR1 is GTSNPN and CDR2 is SVGIG (reference sequence). CDR3 length: 13 residues. The CDR3 loop is CACSGGASGELFF. The CDR3 DNA reads as TGTGCCTGTAGCGGGGGGGCCTCCGGGGAGCTGTTTTTT.

This clone was recorded once. CDR3 amino acids: CASSLSSTGAGSGNTIYF. DNA for the CDR3: TGTGCCAGCAGTTTATCTTCGACTGGGGCCGGCTCTGGAAACACCATATATTTT. The J gene is TRBJ1-3, the V gene TRBV27, with D possibly matching TRBD1 (5 bases). This CDR3 has 18 residues. V was cut by 0 bases and J by 0 bases, with 15 bases left in between. Germline CDR1 is MNHEY and CDR2 is SMNVEV (reference sequence).

The J gene is TRBJ1-4, the V gene TRBV4-2, with D perhaps matching TRBD1 (5 bases). This CDR3 has 16 amino acids. Germline V CDR1 and CDR2: LGHNA, YNFKEQ. V gave up 5 bases and J gave up 0 bases, with 13 bases separating them. The CDR3 region is CASSEQTATTNEKLFF. CDR3 coding DNA: TGTGCCAGCAGCGAACAGACAGCGACAACTAATGAAAAACTGTTTTTT.

Here the CDR3 reads CASSRNRDTGYTF. The DNA of the CDR3 is TGTGCCAGCAGTCGGAACAGGGATACTGGCTACACCTTC. This chain joins TRBV6-5 and TRBJ1-2; D possibly corresponds to TRBD1 (6 bases). CDR3 length: 13 amino acids. Germline V gene sequence: CDR1 MNHEY, CDR2 SVGAGI. V lost 5 bases and J 7 bases, leaving 14 bases between the germline ends.

The chain uses TRBV2 and TRBJ1-5; TRBD1 is a possible D gene (5 bases). CDR1 is SNHLY, CDR2 FYNNEI, per germline. This CDR3 has 15 residues. The ends were cut back, 6 bases at V and 0 bases at J, with 12 bases in the middle. CDR3 nucleotides: TGTGCCAGCAGCGGGGGTCCCTATAGCAATCAGCCCCAGCATTTT. Translating it yields CASSGGPYSNQPQHF.

The V call is TRBV11-2, the J call TRBJ2-3, with a possible D match to TRBD1 (5 bases). V lost 6 bases, J lost 3 bases, and 19 bases lay in between. CDR1 and CDR2 from the germline V gene are SGHAT and FQNNGV. The CDR3 length is 16 residues. The CDR3 loop reads CASRGIQDTLTDTQYF. For the CDR3, the DNA is TGTGCCAGCAGGGGGATACAGGACACTTTAACAGATACGCAGTATTTT.